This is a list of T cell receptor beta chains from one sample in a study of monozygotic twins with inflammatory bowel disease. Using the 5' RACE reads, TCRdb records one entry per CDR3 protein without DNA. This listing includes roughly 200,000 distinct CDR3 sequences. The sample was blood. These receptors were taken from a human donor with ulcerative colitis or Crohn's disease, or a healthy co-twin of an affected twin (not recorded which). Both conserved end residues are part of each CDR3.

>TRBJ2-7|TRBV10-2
CASTTSWTHNTYEQYF
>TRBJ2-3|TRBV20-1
CSASEGACTDTQYF
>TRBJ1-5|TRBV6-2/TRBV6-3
CASSYSSRGESQPQHF
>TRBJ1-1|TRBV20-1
CSAMDQIGPPNTEAFF
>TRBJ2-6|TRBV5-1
CASSFDFGANVLTF
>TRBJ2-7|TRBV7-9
CASSLGTETYEQYF
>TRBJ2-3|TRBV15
CATSRDSTHTDTQYF
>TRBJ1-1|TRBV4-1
CASSLEPRGGEAFF
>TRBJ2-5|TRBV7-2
CASSLVGEGWSSLYF
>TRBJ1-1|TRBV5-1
CASSLEGVVTEAFF
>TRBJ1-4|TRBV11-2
CASSLNAGSNEKLFF
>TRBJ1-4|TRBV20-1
CSAPGGTAEHEKLFF
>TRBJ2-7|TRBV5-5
CASSRGFRAYEQYF
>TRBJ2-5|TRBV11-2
CASSPRATGETQYF
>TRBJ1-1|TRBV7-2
CASSLQPDWNTEAFF
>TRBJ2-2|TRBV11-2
CASRLNFGELFF
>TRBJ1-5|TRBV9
CASSITGQPNQPQHF
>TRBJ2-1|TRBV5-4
CASSADRDTHNEQFF
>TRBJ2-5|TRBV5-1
CASSGTSGGAQYF
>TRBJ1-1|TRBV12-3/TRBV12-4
CASSLGPRAFF
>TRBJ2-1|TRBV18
CASSPPTAYNEQFF
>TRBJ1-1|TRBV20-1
CSARGREGAIDTEAFF
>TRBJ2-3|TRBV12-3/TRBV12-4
CASSLRVRGAGHTDTQYF
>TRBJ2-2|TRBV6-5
CASSSPPRGGPNTGELFF
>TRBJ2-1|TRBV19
CASSRGQYNSYNEQFF
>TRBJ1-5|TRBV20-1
CSARDARGQPQHF
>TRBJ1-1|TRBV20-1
CSASLGQGVFTEAFF
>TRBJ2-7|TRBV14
CASSRAAGSYEQYF
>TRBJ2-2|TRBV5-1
CASSQGQGDSGELFF
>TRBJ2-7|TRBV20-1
CSARDRDYEQYF
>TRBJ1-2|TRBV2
CASSVQGGPYGYTF